Listed below are T cell receptor beta chains from one sample, sequenced in a study of blood T cell repertoires in COVID-19. Data came from immunoSEQ multiplex PCR; TCRdb stores just in-frame clones and leaves some out. The sample has about 97,000 clones, just under 90% seen once; the top ten hold 15% to 19%. Material: peripheral blood. These receptors all come from a human donor in a cohort sampled during active COVID-19. Both conserved end residues are part of each CDR3. D genes are given only for firm matches. Some rows have no size entry. The others give once, few or many, or a class for an expanded clone.

j_gene,abundance,v_gene,d_gene,CDR3aa,CDR3nt
TRBJ2-5,few,TRBV7-9,TRBD2,CASSTSGGWETQYF,TGTGCCAGCAGCACTAGCGGGGGTTGGGAGACCCAGTACTTC
TRBJ2-1,.,TRBV6-6,.,CASSSRQFNRNEQFF,TGTGCCAGCAGTTCTCGACAGTTCAACCGCAATGAGCAGTTCTTC
TRBJ2-7,few,TRBV4-2,TRBD2,CASSQDESSGSSYEQYF,TGTGCCAGCAGCCAAGATGAGTCTAGCGGGAGCTCCTACGAGCAGTACTTC
TRBJ2-7,.,TRBV4-2,TRBD2,CASSQGGTTSYEQYF,TGTGCCAGCAGCCAAGGGGGGACTACCTCCTACGAGCAGTACTTC
TRBJ1-2,.,TRBV27,TRBD1,CASSPRDRADYGYTF,TGTGCCAGCAGTCCCCGGGACAGGGCTGACTATGGCTACACCTTC
TRBJ2-2,.,TRBV2,TRBD1,CASRYRGTGELFF,TGTGCCAGCAGGTACAGGGGAACCGGGGAGCTGTTTTTT
TRBJ2-7,.,TRBV6-5,TRBD1,CASSKTQGASYEQYF,TGTGCCAGCAGCAAGACGCAGGGGGCCTCCTACGAGCAGTACTTC
TRBJ1-1,.,TRBV5-1,TRBD1,CASSNTGQVNTEAFF,TGCGCCAGCAGCAATACGGGACAGGTGAACACTGAAGCTTTCTTT
TRBJ2-7,.,TRBV2,TRBD1,CASSRDRGSYEQYF,TGTGCCAGCAGCCGGGACAGGGGATCGTACGAGCAGTACTTC
TRBJ1-4,few,TRBV3-1/TRBV3-2,.,CASSQGGKTGEKLFF,TGTGCCAGCAGCCAGGGGGGGAAGACGGGTGAAAAACTGTTTTTT